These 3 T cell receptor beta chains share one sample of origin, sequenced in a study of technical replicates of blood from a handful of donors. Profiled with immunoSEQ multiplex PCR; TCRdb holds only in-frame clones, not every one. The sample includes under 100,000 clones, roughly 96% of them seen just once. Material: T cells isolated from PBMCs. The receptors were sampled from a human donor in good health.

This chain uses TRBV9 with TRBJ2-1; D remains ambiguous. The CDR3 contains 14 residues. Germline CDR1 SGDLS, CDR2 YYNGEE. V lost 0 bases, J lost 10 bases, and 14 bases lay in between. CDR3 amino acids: CASSVAGLSEEQFF. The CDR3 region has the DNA TGTGCCAGCAGCGTAGCAGGCTTATCCGAAGAGCAGTTCTTC.

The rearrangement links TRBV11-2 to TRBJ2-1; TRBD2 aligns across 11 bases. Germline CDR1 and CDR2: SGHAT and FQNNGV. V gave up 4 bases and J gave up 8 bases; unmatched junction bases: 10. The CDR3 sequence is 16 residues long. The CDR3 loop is CASSYPLAGGRDEQFF. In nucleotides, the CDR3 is TGTGCCAGCAGCTACCCCCTAGCGGGAGGTAGGGATGAGCAGTTCTTC.

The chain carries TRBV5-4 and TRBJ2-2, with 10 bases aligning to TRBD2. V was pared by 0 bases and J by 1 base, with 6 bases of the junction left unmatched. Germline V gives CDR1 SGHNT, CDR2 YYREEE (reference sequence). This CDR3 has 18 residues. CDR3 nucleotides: TGTGCCAGCAGCTTGGGTTTAGCGGGAGGTCTGAACACCGGGGAGCTGTTTTTT. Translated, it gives CASSLGLAGGLNTGELFF.